Ten or more counts support the clone carrying this TCR beta chain. What it binds is unknown. A junction boundary mismatches the germline segment, possibly from a read error. This CDR3 comprises 15 residues. Germline CDR1 SSHAT, CDR2 FNYEAQ (reference sequence). The data originate from a study of early T cells in non-severe SARS-CoV-2 infection. Separate cDNA molecules each had unique molecular identifiers attached to them. One entry per CDR3 protein results from TCRdb running MiXCR on the 5' RACE reads. The repertoire consists of around 20,000 distinct CDR3 sequences, with 4% occurring once and the leading ten covering roughly 1.6%. Study-wide results and limits: VDJdb-based annotation leaned toward anti-spike CD8 responses and missed private and CD4 specificities.

The sample consisted of whole blood. This rearrangement joins TRBV7-7 to TRBJ2-7, with D hard to call. The sequence was obtained from an adult who was a healthcare worker with PCR-confirmed SARS-CoV-2 infection or an uninfected control (not recorded which). The CDR3 loop reads CASSLSDGAHYEQYF. CDR3 nucleotide sequence: TGTGCTAGCAGCTTATCGGACGGAGCCCACTACGAGCAGTACTTC.